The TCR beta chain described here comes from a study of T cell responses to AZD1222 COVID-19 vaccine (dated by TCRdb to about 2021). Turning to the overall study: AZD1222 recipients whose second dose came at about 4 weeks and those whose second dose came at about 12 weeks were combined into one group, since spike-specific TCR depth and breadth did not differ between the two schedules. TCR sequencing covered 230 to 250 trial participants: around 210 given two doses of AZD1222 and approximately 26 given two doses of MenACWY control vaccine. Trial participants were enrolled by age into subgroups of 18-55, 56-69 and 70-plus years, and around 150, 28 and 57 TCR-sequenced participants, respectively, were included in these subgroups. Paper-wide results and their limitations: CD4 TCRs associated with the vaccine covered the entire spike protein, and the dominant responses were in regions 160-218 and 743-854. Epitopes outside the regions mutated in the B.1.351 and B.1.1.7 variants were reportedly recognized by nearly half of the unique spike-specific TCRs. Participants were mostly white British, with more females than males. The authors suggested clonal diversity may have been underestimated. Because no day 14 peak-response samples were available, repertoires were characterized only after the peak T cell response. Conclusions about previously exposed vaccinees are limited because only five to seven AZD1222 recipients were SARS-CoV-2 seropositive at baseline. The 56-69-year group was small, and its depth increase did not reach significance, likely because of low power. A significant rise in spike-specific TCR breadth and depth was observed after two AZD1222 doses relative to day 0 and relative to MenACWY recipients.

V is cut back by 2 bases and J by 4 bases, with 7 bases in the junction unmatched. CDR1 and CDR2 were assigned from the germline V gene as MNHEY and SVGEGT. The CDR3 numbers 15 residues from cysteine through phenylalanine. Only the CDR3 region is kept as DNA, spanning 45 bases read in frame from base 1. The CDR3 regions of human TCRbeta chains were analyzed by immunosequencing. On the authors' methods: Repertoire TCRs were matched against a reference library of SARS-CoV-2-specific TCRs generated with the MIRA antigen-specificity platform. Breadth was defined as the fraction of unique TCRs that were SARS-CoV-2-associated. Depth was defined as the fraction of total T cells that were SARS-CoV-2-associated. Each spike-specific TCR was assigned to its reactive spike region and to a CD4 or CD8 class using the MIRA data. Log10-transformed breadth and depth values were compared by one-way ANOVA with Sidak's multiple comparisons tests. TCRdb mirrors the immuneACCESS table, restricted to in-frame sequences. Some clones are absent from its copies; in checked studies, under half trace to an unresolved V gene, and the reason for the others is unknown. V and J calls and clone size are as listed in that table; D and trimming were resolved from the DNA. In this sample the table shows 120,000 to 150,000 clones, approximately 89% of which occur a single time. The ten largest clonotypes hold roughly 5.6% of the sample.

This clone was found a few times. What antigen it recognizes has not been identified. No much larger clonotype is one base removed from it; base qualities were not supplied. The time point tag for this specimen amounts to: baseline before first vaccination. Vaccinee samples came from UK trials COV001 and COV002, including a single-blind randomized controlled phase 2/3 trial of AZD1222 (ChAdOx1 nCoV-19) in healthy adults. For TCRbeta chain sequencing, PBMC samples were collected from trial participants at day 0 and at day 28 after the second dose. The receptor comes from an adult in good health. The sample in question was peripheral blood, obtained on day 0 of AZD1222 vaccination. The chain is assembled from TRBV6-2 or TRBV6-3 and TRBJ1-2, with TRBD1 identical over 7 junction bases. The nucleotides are TGTGCCAGCAGTTACACTAAGGACAGGATCTATGGCTACACCTTC. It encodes CASSYTKDRIYGYTF.